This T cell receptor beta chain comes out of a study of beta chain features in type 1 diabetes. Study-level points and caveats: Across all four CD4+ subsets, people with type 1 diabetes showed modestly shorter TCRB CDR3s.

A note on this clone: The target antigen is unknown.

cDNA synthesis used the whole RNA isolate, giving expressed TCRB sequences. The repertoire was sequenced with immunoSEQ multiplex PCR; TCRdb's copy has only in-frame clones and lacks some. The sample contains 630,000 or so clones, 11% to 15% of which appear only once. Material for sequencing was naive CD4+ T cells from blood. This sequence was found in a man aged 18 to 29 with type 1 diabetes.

CDR3 bases: TGTGCCAGCAGCCGGACAGGGTCATACAATGAGCAGTTCTTC. This gives the protein CASSRTGSYNEQFF. V and J are TRBV13 and TRBJ2-1, with 8 bases aligning to TRBD1. In germline, CDR1 is PRHDT, CDR2 FYEKMQ (reference sequence). J lost 4 bases, V lost 5 bases, and 4 bases had no gene match. The CDR3 extends over 14 amino acids.